This note documents a single TCR beta chain sequence. There is no known antigen for this receptor. Base qualities are missing; no much larger clone stands one base away. The trim is 7 bases for V and 8 bases for J, with a gap of 23 bases between the germline ends. Taken from the germline V gene (reference sequence), the CDR1 and CDR2 loops are LNHDA and SQIVND. Spanning cysteine to phenylalanine, the CDR3 consists of 15 amino acids. The sequence is cut down to CDR3 DNA, 45 bases in frame from base 1. TCRbeta CDR3 regions were amplified from genomic DNA using the immunoSEQ Assay, a bias-controlled multiplex PCR. As for the original processing: Within the assay, amplification of reference gene primers was used to estimate how many nucleated cells each sample contained. To quantify the absolute abundance of each unique TCRbeta CDR3 rearrangement, sequence reads were collapsed and filtered. For each sample, productive Simpson clonality was calculated as the square root of Simpson's diversity index across productive rearrangements. TCRdb re-hosts the immuneACCESS table, in-frame sequences only. Its copies lack some clones; in the studies checked, an unresolved V gene accounts for under half of them, and the cause for the rest is not known. V, J and clone size derive from that table, while D and trimming were established from the DNA sequence. Within this sample are around 230,000 clones, with around four fifths of them counted one time only. Of the sample, around 12% is held by the ten largest clones.

Whole blood was collected in K2EDTA tubes by collaborating institutions according to the institutions' own protocols. For TCRbeta analysis, collaborator samples were shipped as frozen whole blood, as isolated PBMCs, or as DNA extracted from either sample type. This record belongs to a study of blood T cell repertoires in COVID-19 (dated by TCRdb to 2020 to 2022). Looking at the study overall: Samples from collaborators originated in the United States, Italy and Spain and spanned both the acute and convalescent phases of COVID-19. The material from the prospective study consisted of cDNA or gDNA derived from T cells, B-cell-depleted T cells, or PBMCs. Subjects who had been exposed to COVID-19, were actively infected with it, or had recovered from it provided the deeply sampled blood TCRbeta repertoires that made up the dataset. A freely available public database, intended as a resource for researchers studying the immune response to SARS-CoV-2, is where the repertoires were released. The samples were drawn from two sources: the first 160 participants of the ongoing ImmuneRACE study, and 1,254 subjects contributed by 6 global collaborators. The sample metadata nearly always contained a de-identified subject ID, COVID-19 status, age in years and sex. Where HLA class I and class II types were available, the types were taken from metadata supplied by the sample provider, not from assay-based typing.

Study-wide findings and limitations: The amount of clinical and demographic metadata varied by source and participant and was provided uncurated.

This chain is built from TRBV19 and TRBJ1-2; TRBD1 is a weak D gene call, 5 bases matching. The receptor was isolated from a woman aged 55 to 70 with active or convalescent COVID-19. The sequencing sample was made of peripheral blood. The CDR3 has the sequence CASNPRWGGPGGYTF. At the DNA level, the sequence is TGTGCCAGTAACCCTAGGTGGGGAGGACCAGGGGGCTACACCTTC. When the CDR3 is completed using the reference TRBV19 and TRBJ1-2 genes on either side, the full variable domain is DGGITQSPKYLFRKEGQNVTLSCEQNLNHDAMYWYRQDPGQGLRLIYYSQIVNDFQKGDIAEGYSVSREKKESFPLTVTSAQKNPTAFYLCASNPRWGGPGGYTFGSGTRLTVV.